A selection of T cell receptor beta chains follows, all from one sample in a study of T cells in Graves' hyperthyroidism and ophthalmopathy. TCRdb fed the multiplex PCR reads into MiXCR, producing one record per CDR3 protein. In the table there are approximately 640,000 distinct CDR3 sequences, about 45% of which are singletons. What was sequenced was peripheral blood or thyroid tissue (not recorded which). Receptor source: an adult man with Graves' disease, either hyperthyroidism or ophthalmopathy (not recorded which). CDR3s include the opening cysteine and the closing phenylalanine or tryptophan. D genes are given only for firm matches. Size values are once, few and many counts, or a class for expanded clones, and some rows have none.

j_call clone_size v_call d_call cdr3_aa cdr3_nt
TRBJ1-1 NA TRBV2 NA CARTGRAFF TGTGCCAGGACAGGTCGCGCTTTCTTT
TRBJ1-6 NA TRBV2 NA CASRKDSPGGYNSPLHF TGTGCCAGCAGGAAGGACTCTCCCGGGGGTTATAATTCACCCCTCCACTTT
TRBJ2-5 many TRBV15 TRBD1 CATSSGGQGETQYF TGTGCCACCAGCAGTGGGGGACAGGGCGAGACCCAGTACTTC
TRBJ2-7 many TRBV25-1 NA CASKLGYEQYF TGTGCCAGCAAGCTGGGTTACGAGCAGTACTTC
TRBJ2-7 NA TRBV2 TRBD2 CASSPTPGLAGGEQYF TGTGCCAGCAGTCCAACCCCGGGACTAGCGGGAGGCGAGCAGTACTTC
TRBJ1-2 NA TRBV10-3 NA CAISGGGYGYTF TGTGCCATCAGTGGCGGGGGGTATGGCTACACCTTC
TRBJ1-2 few TRBV29-1 TRBD1 CSVELQGAGGYTF TGCAGCGTTGAACTACAGGGGGCCGGTGGCTACACCTTC
TRBJ2-5 NA TRBV9 NA CASSVSTRETQYF TGTGCCAGCAGCGTATCTACCCGGGAGACCCAGTACTTC
TRBJ1-2 many TRBV14 NA CASRWGTHYGYTF TGTGCCAGCAGGTGGGGGACTCACTATGGCTACACCTTC
TRBJ2-7 many TRBV20-1 NA CSARSYEQYF TGCAGTGCTAGATCTTACGAGCAGTACTTC
TRBJ1-2 NA TRBV24-1 NA CATSDFGRGNYGYTF TGTGCCACCAGTGATTTTGGCAGGGGAAACTATGGCTACACCTTC
TRBJ2-7 NA TRBV7-9 TRBD2 CASSPQPSGLDEQYF TGTGCCAGCAGCCCCCAGCCTAGCGGGCTTGACGAGCAGTACTTC
TRBJ1-1 few TRBV5-1 NA CASSLAPMNTEAFF TGCGCCAGCAGCTTGGCCCCCATGAACACTGAAGCTTTCTTT
TRBJ2-7 many TRBV7-2 NA CASSGRASYEQYF TGTGCCAGCAGTGGACGGGCCTCCTACGAGCAGTACTTC
TRBJ2-7 NA TRBV5-1 TRBD1 CASSPSGTGFSEQYF TGCGCCAGCAGCCCCTCCGGGACAGGTTTCTCCGAGCAGTACTTC
TRBJ1-5 NA TRBV7-2 NA CASSYSQNSNQPQHF TGTGCCAGCAGCTATAGTCAAAATAGCAATCAGCCCCAGCATTTT
TRBJ2-5 NA TRBV6-5 NA CASSYSAETQYF TGTGCCAGCAGTTACTCAGCGGAGACCCAGTACTTC
TRBJ1-1 NA TRBV6-5 TRBD1 CASTDRDRLNTEAFF TGTGCCAGCACCGACAGGGACAGGCTGAACACTGAAGCTTTCTTT